The T cell receptor (beta chain) described here comes from a study of blood T cell repertoires in COVID-19. Across the whole study: From T cells, B-cell-depleted T cells, or PBMCs came the material, which was cDNA or gDNA.

TCRdb keeps only in-frame clones here, not all; method: immunoSEQ multiplex PCR. The sample includes 310,000 or so clones, roughly 90% of them seen just once. Between the trimmed V and J ends, which lost 0 bases and 1 base, there was a span of 10 bases. This CDR3 spans 15 amino acids. Germline values: CDR1 SGHRS, CDR2 YFSETQ. The sequenced sample consisted of PBMCs or T cells enriched from blood (not recorded which). The rearrangement joins TRBV5-1 to TRBJ1-1, with D unclear. This sequence was found in a woman aged 25 to 39 who had recovered from COVID-19. The CDR3 DNA follows: TGCGCCAGCAGCTTGGGGGCACATAGGAACACTGAAGCTTTCTTT. This codes for CASSLGAHRNTEAFF.